This T cell receptor (beta chain) was sequenced in a study of blood T cell repertoires in COVID-19 (TCRdb year 2020). Turning to the overall study: Samples covering the acute and convalescent phases of COVID-19 were provided by collaborators in the United States, Italy and Spain. HLA class I and class II types, where available, came from metadata supplied by the sample provider rather than from assay-based typing. The material from the prospective study consisted of cDNA or gDNA derived from T cells, B-cell-depleted T cells, or PBMCs. The repertoires were released in a freely available public database intended as a resource for research on the immune response to SARS-CoV-2. The samples were drawn from two sources: the first 160 participants of the ongoing ImmuneRACE study, and over 1,000 subjects contributed by 6 global collaborators. Subjects who had been exposed to COVID-19, were actively infected with it, or had recovered from it provided the deeply sampled blood TCRbeta repertoires that made up the dataset. The sample metadata nearly always contained a de-identified subject ID, COVID-19 status, age in years and sex. Here is what the overall study found, with its caveats: How much clinical and demographic metadata was included differed by source and by participant, and the metadata was provided uncurated.

TCRbeta CDR3 regions were amplified from genomic DNA using the immunoSEQ Assay, a bias-controlled multiplex PCR. Concerning the study's data processing: The number of nucleated cells in each sample was estimated by amplification of reference gene primers within the assay. To quantify the absolute abundance of each unique TCRbeta CDR3 rearrangement, sequence reads were collapsed and filtered. Productive Simpson clonality was computed per sample as the square root of Simpson's diversity index over productive rearrangements. The source is immuneACCESS, and TCRdb retained only in-frame sequences with V and J called. Part of the clones is not carried over; for the studies checked, unresolved V genes explain less than half of this, and the remainder is unexplained. That table furnishes V, J and clone size, whereas the DNA furnished D and trimming. The sample contains fewer than 200,000 clones, 76% of them found a single time. The top ten clonotypes cover more than 3.5% of the sample.

Whole blood was collected in K2EDTA tubes by collaborating institutions according to the institutions' own protocols. For TCRbeta analysis, collaborators shipped samples as frozen whole blood, isolated PBMCs, or DNA extracted from either of those sample types. A word on this clone: No cognate antigen has been identified for it. Base qualities are not at hand, and no much larger clone is one base apart.

Looking up the germline V gene yields CDR1 SGHTA and CDR2 FQGNSA. V is shortened by 5 bases, J by 6 bases, and the region joining them spans 14 bases. The CDR3 spans 13 residues, from the cysteine through the phenylalanine. The read is trimmed to its CDR3 DNA, 39 bases read in frame from base 1. The chain is assembled from TRBV7-2 and TRBJ2-7; TRBD2 might be the D gene, on 6 matching bases. The sequencing sample was made of peripheral blood. This sequence was found in a woman aged 80 or over with acute or convalescent COVID-19. The CDR3: CASSIPRDSEQYF. The sequenced DNA: TGTGCCAGCAGCATTCCCCGGGACTCCGAGCAGTACTTC.